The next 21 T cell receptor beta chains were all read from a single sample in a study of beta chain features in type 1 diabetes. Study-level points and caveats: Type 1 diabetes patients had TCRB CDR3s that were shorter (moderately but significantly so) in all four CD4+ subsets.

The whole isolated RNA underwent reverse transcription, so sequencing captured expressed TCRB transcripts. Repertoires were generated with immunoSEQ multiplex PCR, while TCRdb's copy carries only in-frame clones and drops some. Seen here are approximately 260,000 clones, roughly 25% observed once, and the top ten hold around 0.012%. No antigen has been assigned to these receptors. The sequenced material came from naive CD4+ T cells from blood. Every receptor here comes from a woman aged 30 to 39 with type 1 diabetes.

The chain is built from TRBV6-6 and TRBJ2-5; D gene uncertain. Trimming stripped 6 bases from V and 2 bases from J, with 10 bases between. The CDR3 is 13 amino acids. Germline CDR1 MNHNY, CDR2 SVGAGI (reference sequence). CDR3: CASRRDGQETQYF. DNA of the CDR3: TGTGCCAGCAGAAGAGACGGGCAAGAGACCCAGTACTTC.

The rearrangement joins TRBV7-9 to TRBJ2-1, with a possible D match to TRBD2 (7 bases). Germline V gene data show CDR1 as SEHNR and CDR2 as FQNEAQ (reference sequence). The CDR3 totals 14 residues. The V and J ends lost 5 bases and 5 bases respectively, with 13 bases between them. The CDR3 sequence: CASSQSGTHNEQFF. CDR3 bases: TGTGCCAGCAGCCAGAGCGGGACACACAATGAGCAGTTCTTC.

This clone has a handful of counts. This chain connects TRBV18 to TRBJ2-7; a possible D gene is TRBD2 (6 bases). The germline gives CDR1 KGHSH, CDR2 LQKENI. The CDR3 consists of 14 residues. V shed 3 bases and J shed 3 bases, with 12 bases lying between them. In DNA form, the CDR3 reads TGTGCCAGCTCACCCCTGGCGGGGTTCTACGAGCAGTACTTC. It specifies CASSPLAGFYEQYF.

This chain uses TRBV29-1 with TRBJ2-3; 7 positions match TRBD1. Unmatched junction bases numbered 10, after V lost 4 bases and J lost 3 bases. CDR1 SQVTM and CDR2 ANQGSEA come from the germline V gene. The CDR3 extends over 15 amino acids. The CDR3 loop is CSVARGGFRTDTQYF. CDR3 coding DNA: TGCAGCGTTGCCCGAGGGGGCTTTCGTACAGATACGCAGTATTTT.

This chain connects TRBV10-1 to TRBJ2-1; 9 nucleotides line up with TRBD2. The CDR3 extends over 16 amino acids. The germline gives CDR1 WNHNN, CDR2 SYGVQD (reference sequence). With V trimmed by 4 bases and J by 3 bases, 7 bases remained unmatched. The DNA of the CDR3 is TGCGCCAGCAGTGGGTTGGTAGCGGGGGACTACAATGAGCAGTTCTTC. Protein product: CASSGLVAGDYNEQFF.

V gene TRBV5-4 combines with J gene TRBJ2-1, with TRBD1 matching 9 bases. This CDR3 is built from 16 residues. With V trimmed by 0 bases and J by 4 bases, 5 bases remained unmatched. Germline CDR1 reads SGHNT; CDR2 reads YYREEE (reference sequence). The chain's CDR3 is CASSLGGTGSYNEQFF. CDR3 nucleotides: TGTGCCAGCAGCTTGGGGGGGACAGGGTCATACAATGAGCAGTTCTTC.

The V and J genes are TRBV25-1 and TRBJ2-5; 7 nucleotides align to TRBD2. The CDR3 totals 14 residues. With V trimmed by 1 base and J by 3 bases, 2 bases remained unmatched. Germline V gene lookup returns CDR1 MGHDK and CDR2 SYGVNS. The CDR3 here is CASSESSGEETQYF. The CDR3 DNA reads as TGTGCCAGCAGTGAATCCAGCGGGGAAGAGACCCAGTACTTC.

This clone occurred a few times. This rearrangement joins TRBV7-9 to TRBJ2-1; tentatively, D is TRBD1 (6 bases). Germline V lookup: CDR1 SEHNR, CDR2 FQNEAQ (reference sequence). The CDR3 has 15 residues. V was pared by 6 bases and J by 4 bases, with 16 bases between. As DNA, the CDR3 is TGTGCCAGCAGATTCCTGGACCAGGGGTACAATGAGCAGTTCTTC. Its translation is CASRFLDQGYNEQFF.

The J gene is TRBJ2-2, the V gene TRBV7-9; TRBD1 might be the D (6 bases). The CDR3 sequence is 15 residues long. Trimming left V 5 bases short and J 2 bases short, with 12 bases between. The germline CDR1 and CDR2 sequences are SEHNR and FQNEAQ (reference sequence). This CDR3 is CASSPRGQNTGELFF. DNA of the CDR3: TGTGCCAGCAGCCCCCGGGGACAAAACACCGGGGAGCTGTTTTTT.

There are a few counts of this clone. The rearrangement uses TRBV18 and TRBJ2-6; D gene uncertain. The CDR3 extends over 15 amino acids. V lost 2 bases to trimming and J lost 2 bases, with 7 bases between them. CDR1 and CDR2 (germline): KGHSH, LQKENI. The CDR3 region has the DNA TGTGCCAGCTCACCATCAGGCACTGGGGCCAACGTCCTGACTTTC. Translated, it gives CASSPSGTGANVLTF.

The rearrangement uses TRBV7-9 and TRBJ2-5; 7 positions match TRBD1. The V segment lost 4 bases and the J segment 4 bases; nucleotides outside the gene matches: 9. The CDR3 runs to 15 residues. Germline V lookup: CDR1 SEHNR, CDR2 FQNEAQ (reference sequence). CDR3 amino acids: CASSSRGGFAETQYF. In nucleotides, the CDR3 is TGTGCCAGCAGCTCCCGAGGGGGCTTTGCAGAGACCCAGTACTTC.

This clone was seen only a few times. Here the CDR3 DNA reads TGTGCCAGCAGCCCCGGGGGACTAGCGGATAGCACAGATACGCAGTATTTT. Translation: CASSPGGLADSTDTQYF. V and J are TRBV9 and TRBJ2-3; TRBD2 aligns across 11 bases. Per germline, CDR1 SGDLS and CDR2 YYNGEE. The CDR3 is 17 residues long. Unmatched junction bases numbered 7, after V lost 4 bases and J lost 0 bases.

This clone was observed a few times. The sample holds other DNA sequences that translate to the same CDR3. In DNA form, the CDR3 reads TGTGCCAGTAGTAGACAGGGCTATGGCTACACCTTC. Translation gives CASSRQGYGYTF. The J gene is TRBJ1-2, the V gene TRBV19; 7 nucleotides align to TRBD1. Per germline, CDR1 LNHDA and CDR2 SQIVND (reference sequence). Trimming at V came to 4 bases and at J to 4 bases, leaving 0 bases not matched to a gene. CDR3 length: 12 amino acids. Filled out from reference TRBV19 and TRBJ1-2, the complete variable domain reads DGGITQSPKYLFRKEGQNVTLSCEQNLNHDAMYWYRQDPGQGLRLIYYSQIVNDFQKGDIAEGYSVSREKKESFPLTVTSAQKNPTAFYLCASSRQGYGYTFGSGTRLTVV.

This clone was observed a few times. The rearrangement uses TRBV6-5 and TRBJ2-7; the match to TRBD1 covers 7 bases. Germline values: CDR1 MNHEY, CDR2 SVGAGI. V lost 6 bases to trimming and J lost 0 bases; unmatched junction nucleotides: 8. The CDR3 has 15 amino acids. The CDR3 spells CASRKQGPSSYEQYF. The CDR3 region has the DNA TGTGCCAGCAGAAAACAGGGGCCTAGCTCCTACGAGCAGTACTTC.

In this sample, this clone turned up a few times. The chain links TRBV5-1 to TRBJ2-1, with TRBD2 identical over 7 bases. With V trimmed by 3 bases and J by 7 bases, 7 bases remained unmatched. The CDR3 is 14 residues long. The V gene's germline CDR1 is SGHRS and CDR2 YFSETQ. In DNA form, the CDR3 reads TGCGCCAGCAGCTCGGGCGGGGAGGGGAATGAGCAGTTCTTC. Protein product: CASSSGGEGNEQFF. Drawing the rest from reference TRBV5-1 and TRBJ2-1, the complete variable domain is KAGVTQTPRYLIKTRGQQVTLSCSPISGHRSVSWYQQTPGQGLQFLFEYFSETQRNKGNFPGRFSGRQFSNSRSEMNVSTLELGDSALYLCASSSGGEGNEQFFGPGTRLTVL.

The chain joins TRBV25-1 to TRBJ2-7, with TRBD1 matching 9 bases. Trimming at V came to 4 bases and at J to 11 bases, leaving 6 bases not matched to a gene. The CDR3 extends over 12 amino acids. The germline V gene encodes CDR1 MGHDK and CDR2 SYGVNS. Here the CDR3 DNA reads TGTGCCAGCAGTGGGACAGGGGAGTTGGAGTACTTC. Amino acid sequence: CASSGTGELEYF.

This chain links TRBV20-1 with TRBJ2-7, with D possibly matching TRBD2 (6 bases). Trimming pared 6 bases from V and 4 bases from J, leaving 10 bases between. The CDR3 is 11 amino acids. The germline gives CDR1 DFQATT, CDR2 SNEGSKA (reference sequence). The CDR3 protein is CSARGNYEQYF. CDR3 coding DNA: TGCAGTGCCCGGGGGAATTACGAGCAGTACTTC.

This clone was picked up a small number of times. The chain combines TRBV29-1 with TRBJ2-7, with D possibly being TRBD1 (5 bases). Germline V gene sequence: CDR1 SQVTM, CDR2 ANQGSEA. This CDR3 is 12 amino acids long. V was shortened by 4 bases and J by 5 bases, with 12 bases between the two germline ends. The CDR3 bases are TGCAGCGTTGGACAGTTTGTCGACGAGCAGTACTTC. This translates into CSVGQFVDEQYF.

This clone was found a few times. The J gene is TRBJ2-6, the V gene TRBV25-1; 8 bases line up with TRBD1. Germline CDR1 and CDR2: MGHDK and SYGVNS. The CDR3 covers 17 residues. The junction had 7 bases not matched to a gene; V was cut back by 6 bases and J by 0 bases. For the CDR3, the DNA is TGTGCCAGCAGCAACTCAGGGGGCAGCTCTGGGGCCAACGTCCTGACTTTC. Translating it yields CASSNSGGSSGANVLTF.

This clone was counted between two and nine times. CDR3 sequence reads: CAWSIPAGQNYGYTF. The CDR3 coding sequence is TGTGCCTGGAGTATCCCCGCGGGACAGAACTATGGCTACACCTTC. This chain connects TRBV30 to TRBJ1-2, with TRBD1 matching 7 bases. Germline-derived CDR1 and CDR2 are GTSNPN and SVGIG (reference sequence). The junction had 8 bases not matched to a gene; V was cut back by 2 bases and J by 2 bases. The CDR3 is 15 amino acids. Drawing the rest from reference TRBV30 and TRBJ1-2, the complete variable domain is SQTIHQWPATLVQPVGSPLSLECTVEGTSNPNLYWYRQAAGRGLQLLFYSVGIGQISSEVPQNLSASRPQDRQFILSSKKLLLSDSGFYLCAWSIPAGQNYGYTFGSGTRLTVV.

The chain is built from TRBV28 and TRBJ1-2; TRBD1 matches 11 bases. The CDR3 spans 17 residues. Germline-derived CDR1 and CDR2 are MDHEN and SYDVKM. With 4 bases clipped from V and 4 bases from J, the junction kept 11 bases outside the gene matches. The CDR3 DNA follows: TGTGCCAGCAGTTCCCCCTTACGGACAGGGGGCAGCTATGGCTACACCTTC. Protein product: CASSSPLRTGGSYGYTF.